This T cell receptor (beta chain) was profiled in a study of T cells in Graves' hyperthyroidism and ophthalmopathy. It was RNA transcripts that yielded the amplified TCR beta CDR3 regions. The TCR CDR3 first-round RT-PCR relied on the HTBI primer set. TCRdb re-called the multiplex PCR reads with MiXCR, one entry per CDR3 protein. The table shows about 380,000 distinct CDR3 sequences, with under 20% occurring only once. Disease lasting under 3 months, a NOSPECS grade of at least 4, and a Clinical Activity Score of at least 3 were features of the ophthalmopathy patients. Each diagnosis drew on symptoms, thyroxine, TRAb, thyroid ultrasound and orbital computed tomography findings. This clonotype was recorded a few times. CDR1 and CDR2 from the germline V gene are SSHAT and FNYEAQ (reference sequence). There are 13 residues in the CDR3. V was pared by 6 bases and J by 4 bases, with 13 bases between.

This TCR derives from a man aged 18 to 29 with Graves' ophthalmopathy. The sequenced sample was blood. The rearrangement joins TRBV7-7 to TRBJ2-7; D tentatively reads TRBD1 or TRBD2 (5 bases each). CDR3 residues: CASRSGRSYEQYF. CDR3 DNA: TGTGCCAGCAGATCAGGGAGATCTTACGAGCAGTACTTC.